This TCR beta chain originates from a study of shared clonotypes between healthy human individuals. Study conclusions and caveats: On the whole, naive subsets had larger estimated richness than memory subsets had.

The CDR3 loop spans 13 amino acids. Germline CDR1 MRHNA, CDR2 SNTAGT. V was pared by 5 bases and J by 6 bases, with 11 bases between. Every subset had its genomic DNA shared out evenly among several immunoSEQ plates. Clones were read by immunoSEQ multiplex PCR, and TCRdb kept only the in-frame ones, dropping some. Among millions of clones listed, over 85% were seen once. As concerns this clone: The antigen is undetermined.

The origin of this receptor is a man between 18 and 35 years old in good health. The rearrangement uses TRBV6-4 and TRBJ1-5; D perhaps matches TRBD1 (5 bases). Source material: naive CD4+ T cells sorted from blood. Subset: CD45RA+ positively selected. The DNA for the CDR3 is TGTGCCAGCAGTACACATCAGGGTCAGCCCCAGCATTTT. Its translation: CASSTHQGQPQHF.